Listed below are T cell receptor beta chains from one sample, sequenced in a study. One entry per CDR3 protein results from TCRdb running MiXCR on the 5' RACE reads. The profile shows about 55,000 distinct CDR3 sequences, roughly a sixth of them singletons. The sequencing input was naive CD4+ T cells sorted from blood. The origin of the receptors is a female donor with breast cancer. Each CDR3 is given with its conserved first and last residue. The D gene is left open where the match is weak. Only part of the rows carry a size: once, few, many, or a class if the clone is expanded.

D	V	size	J	DNA	CDR3
TRBD2	TRBV7-2	-	TRBJ2-3	TGTGCCAGCAGCCGGACTAGCGGAAAGGGGACAGATACGCAGTATTTT	CASSRTSGKGTDTQYF
-	TRBV20-1	few	TRBJ2-7	TGCAGTGCTAGAGATCCGGAGACCCATCACTACGAGCAGTACTTC	CSARDPETHHYEQYF
-	TRBV10-3	-	TRBJ2-7	TGTGCCGCGGACACCGGATTAGGCGAGCAGTACTTC	CAADTGLGEQYF
-	TRBV20-1	-	TRBJ2-1	TGCAGTGCTAGAGTCCCCCTTACCGGGACGGGTAAGCAGTTCTTC	CSARVPLTGTGKQFF
TRBD2	TRBV5-1	few	TRBJ2-1	TGCGCCAGCAGCTTGCCCATAGCGGGAGATGAGCAGTTCTTC	CASSLPIAGDEQFF
-	TRBV9	many	TRBJ2-3	TGTGCCAGCAGCGTAGCGACGGGGGATACGCAGTATTTT	CASSVATGDTQYF
TRBD2	TRBV6-1	-	TRBJ2-1	TGTGCCAGCAGTGCCAAAGCGGGAGACTCCTACAATGAGCAGTTCTTC	CASSAKAGDSYNEQFF
-	TRBV5-1	-	TRBJ1-1	TGCGCCAGCAGCCTCTCTCCGGTCGGCAGCACTGAAGCTTTCTTT	CASSLSPVGSTEAFF
-	TRBV4-2	few	TRBJ2-3	TGTGCCAGCAGCCAAGAACGATTGGGGAGCACAGATACGCAGTATTTT	CASSQERLGSTDTQYF
-	TRBV5-1	-	TRBJ2-6	TGCGCCAGCAGCTTGGGGCAGGAGGCTGGGGCCAACATCCTGACTTTC	CASSLGQEAGANILTF
-	TRBV12-3/TRBV12-4	many	TRBJ2-6	TGTGCCAGCAGTGTTTTCAGGGCTGGGGCCAACGTCCTGACTTTC	CASSVFRAGANVLTF
-	TRBV12-3/TRBV12-4	-	TRBJ2-2	TGTGCCAGCACCACTGGGGCGTCGTACACCGGGGAGCTGTTTTTT	CASTTGASYTGELFF
TRBD1	TRBV6-2/TRBV6-3	many	TRBJ2-2	TGTGCCACCTCGGGACAGGCGAACACCGGGGAGCTGTTTTTT	CATSGQANTGELFF
-	TRBV6-1	many	TRBJ1-5	TGTGCCAGCGGGACATGGGATCAGCCCCAGCATTTT	CASGTWDQPQHF
-	TRBV12-3/TRBV12-4	few	TRBJ2-3	TGTGCCAGCAGTTTTGGGATAGCGGTGGGTAGCACAGATACGCAGTATTTT	CASSFGIAVGSTDTQYF
TRBD2	TRBV20-1	-	TRBJ2-3	TGCAGTGCTAAGCGGGGTACAGATACGCAGTATTTT	CSAKRGTDTQYF
-	TRBV7-9	few	TRBJ1-2	TGTGCCAGCACCAAAGAGGAGATCGGGAACTATGGCTACACCTTC	CASTKEEIGNYGYTF
TRBD1	TRBV5-1	-	TRBJ1-1	TGCGCCAGCAGCATCAAACCGGGACAGGGTATAACTGAAGCTTTCTTT	CASSIKPGQGITEAFF
TRBD1	TRBV5-1	-	TRBJ1-1	TGCGCCAGCAGCTCGGGTGTTGGGACAGGAGAAAACACTGAAGCTTTCTTT	CASSSGVGTGENTEAFF
TRBD2	TRBV5-1	-	TRBJ2-1	TGCGCCAGCAGCCGCACCCTAGCGGGAGGGCTTGAGCAGTTCTTC	CASSRTLAGGLEQFF
-	TRBV12-3/TRBV12-4	-	TRBJ1-3	TGTGCCAGCAGTCCTTCCGGGACCTACCACCCTGGAAACACCATATATTTT	CASSPSGTYHPGNTIYF
-	TRBV9	-	TRBJ1-2	TGTGCCAGCAGCTCCGAAGTGGATTATGGCTACACCTTC	CASSSEVDYGYTF
TRBD1	TRBV5-1	-	TRBJ2-7	TGCGCCAGCAGCTTGATCACAGGGGGCGTATACGAGCAGTACTTC	CASSLITGGVYEQYF
TRBD2	TRBV5-1	-	TRBJ2-1	TGCGCCAGCAGCTTCTTTCCTAGCGGGACCTCCAATGAGCAGTTCTTC	CASSFFPSGTSNEQFF
TRBD2	TRBV6-1	-	TRBJ2-1	TGTGCCAGCAGTGAAAGGCTAGCGGGAGGCCCTACCTACAATGAGCAGTTCTTC	CASSERLAGGPTYNEQFF
TRBD2	TRBV7-9	-	TRBJ2-7	TGTGCCAGCAGCTTATTTAGCGGGAGCTCCTACGAGCAGTACTTC	CASSLFSGSSYEQYF
-	TRBV24-1	few	TRBJ1-1	TGTGCCACCAGTGTGGGTTTTGGGAAAACTTTCTTT	CATSVGFGKTFF
TRBD2	TRBV6-5	many	TRBJ2-1	TGTGCCAGCAGTTACGAAGCGGGGTGGGATGAGCAGTTCTTC	CASSYEAGWDEQFF
-	TRBV6-1	many	TRBJ2-1	TGTGCCAGCAGTGACAGGACAGTGAGTGAGCAGTTCTTC	CASSDRTVSEQFF
-	TRBV29-1	many	TRBJ2-7	TGCAGCGTTGGTGGTGTCTACGAGCAGTACTTC	CSVGGVYEQYF
-	TRBV5-1	few	TRBJ1-2	TGCGCCAGCAGCCTCGACCCCCAGGGGCAGGATGGCTACACCTTC	CASSLDPQGQDGYTF
-	TRBV7-9	once	TRBJ2-7	TGTGCCAGCAGCTTCCTCGCGTTCCACGAGCAGTACTTC	CASSFLAFHEQYF
-	TRBV7-8	-	TRBJ1-2	TGTGCCAGCAGCCCTTCCCACGGAAACTATGGCTACACCTTC	CASSPSHGNYGYTF
TRBD1	TRBV7-8	-	TRBJ2-5	TGTGCCAGCCGTTCCCGGACAGGGGGTCGGGAGACCCAGTACTTC	CASRSRTGGRETQYF
TRBD1	TRBV19	few	TRBJ2-7	TGTGCCAGTAGTAGGACCGACAGGGATTACGAGCAGTACTTC	CASSRTDRDYEQYF
-	TRBV27	-	TRBJ1-5	TGTGCCAGCAGTTTTAACCGGGACCCAGGTGCAGATACGCAGCATTTT	CASSFNRDPGADTQHF
-	TRBV11-2	few	TRBJ1-5	TGTGTCAGCAGCCCCGGGCCCGGGCCCCAGCATTTT	CVSSPGPGPQHF
-	TRBV4-2	few	TRBJ1-3	TGTGCCAGCAGCCAAGAGGTAACGGCCTCTGGAAACACCATATATTTT	CASSQEVTASGNTIYF
TRBD1	TRBV6-1	many	TRBJ2-7	TGTGCCAGCAGTGAATTCTACACAGGGGCCTACGAGCAGTACTTC	CASSEFYTGAYEQYF
TRBD2	TRBV7-2	few	TRBJ2-7	TGTGCCAGCAGCCCCCGGACTAGCGGATCCTACGAGCAGTACTTC	CASSPRTSGSYEQYF
-	TRBV6-6	-	TRBJ2-7	TGTGCCAGTGGCCGGGACTCTCCCTACGAGCAGTACTTC	CASGRDSPYEQYF
-	TRBV5-1	few	TRBJ2-5	TGCGCCAGCAGCTTGACCCAAGGGATGATCCAAGAGACCCAGTACTTC	CASSLTQGMIQETQYF
TRBD2	TRBV20-1	-	TRBJ2-1	TGCAGTGCTAGGGCCTTCGGGACTAGTGTAATCAATGAGCAGTTCTTC	CSARAFGTSVINEQFF
-	TRBV5-1	-	TRBJ1-5	TGCGCCAGCAGGGAAGAGGTCAATCAGCCCCAGCATTTT	CASREEVNQPQHF
-	TRBV7-2	few	TRBJ2-5	TGTGCCAGCAGCTGGAGGGGAGAGACCCAGTACTTC	CASSWRGETQYF
-	TRBV5-1	many	TRBJ2-1	TGCGCCAGCAGTCAACTTAGAAGGGATGAGCAGTTCTTC	CASSQLRRDEQFF
-	TRBV15	few	TRBJ2-7	TGTGCCACCAGCAGAGATGGTGGTAGGGGCTACGAGCAGTACTTC	CATSRDGGRGYEQYF
TRBD1	TRBV5-1	-	TRBJ1-5	TGCGCCAGCAGCAGGGACAGGGACCAGCCCCAGCATTTT	CASSRDRDQPQHF